Included here is one T cell receptor beta chain sequence, with context. Its antigen remains unidentified. This record comes from a study of cytomegalovirus exposure and HLA in healthy donors. Looking at the study overall: According to later analysis, the same platform produced the approximately 120 validation and approximately 700 first-cohort repertoires.

TCRdb's table, derived via immunoSEQ multiplex PCR, lists solely in-frame clones and lacks some. The sample has roughly 200,000 clones, around 86% seen once. The length of the CDR3 is 15 residues. The germline CDR1 and CDR2 sequences are MGHRA and YSYEKL. The junction had 9 bases not matched to a gene; V was cut back by 2 bases and J by 8 bases. Notes on the study in general: First-cohort TCR clusters were later found to tend to co-occur in the 120 or so validation repertoires. The classifier reportedly diagnosed cytomegalovirus status with high specificity and sensitivity. A list of approximately 160 TCR beta chains associated with cytomegalovirus was given.

This chain connects TRBV4-1 to TRBJ1-1; 9 bases map to TRBD1. Sequencing was carried out using PBMCs. This sequence originates from a man under 40 in good health and CMV-seropositive. CDR3 DNA: TGCGCCAGCAGCCAACTAAACGCCGGGACAGGGGAAGCTTTCTTT. Residues: CASSQLNAGTGEAFF.